The sequence of this TCR beta chain was determined in a study of Graves' ophthalmopathy and Graves' hyperthyroidism. Study background: In this cohort's terms, stable hyperthyroidism meant no ophthalmopathy by 18 months of follow-up.

RNA transcripts were the source from which TCR beta CDR3 regions were amplified. HTBI primers served in a first-round RT-PCR, which a second-round multiplex PCR followed. TCRdb processed the multiplex PCR reads anew with MiXCR; each CDR3 protein has one entry. The sample consists of a few hundred thousand distinct CDR3 sequences, roughly 40% of them appearing once. People with hyperthyroidism were aged 18 to 65 and newly diagnosed, under 2 months' duration. This CDR3 spans 17 amino acids. The ends were cut back, 2 bases at V and 0 bases at J, with 17 bases in the middle. Germline loops: CDR1 MNHNS, CDR2 SASEGT. This clonotype turned up a few times.

Specimen: peripheral blood or thyroid tissue (not recorded which). The sequence came from an adult man with Graves' hyperthyroidism. This rearrangement joins TRBV6-1 to TRBJ2-7, with D tentatively TRBD2 (5 bases). The CDR3 DNA sequence: TGTGCCAGCAGTGAATCTCCTCATTACAGCGGCTCCTACGAGCAGTACTTC. It translates to CASSESPHYSGSYEQYF.